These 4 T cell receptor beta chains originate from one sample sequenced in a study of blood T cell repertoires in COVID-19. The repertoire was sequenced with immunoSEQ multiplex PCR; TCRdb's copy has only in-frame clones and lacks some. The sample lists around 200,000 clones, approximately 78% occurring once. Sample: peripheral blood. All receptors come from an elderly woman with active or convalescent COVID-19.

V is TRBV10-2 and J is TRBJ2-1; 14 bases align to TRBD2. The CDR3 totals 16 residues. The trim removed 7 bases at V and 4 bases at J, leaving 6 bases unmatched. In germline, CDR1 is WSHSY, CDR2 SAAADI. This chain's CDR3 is CASMTSGGAWYNEQFF. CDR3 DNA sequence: TGCGCCAGCATGACTAGCGGGGGGGCCTGGTACAATGAGCAGTTCTTC.

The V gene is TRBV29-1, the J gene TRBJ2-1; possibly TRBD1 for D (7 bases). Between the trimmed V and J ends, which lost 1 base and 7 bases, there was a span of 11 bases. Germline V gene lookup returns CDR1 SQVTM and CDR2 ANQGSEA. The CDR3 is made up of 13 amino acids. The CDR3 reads CSVEGRGVNEQFF. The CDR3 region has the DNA TGCAGCGTTGAAGGCAGGGGGGTAAATGAGCAGTTCTTC.

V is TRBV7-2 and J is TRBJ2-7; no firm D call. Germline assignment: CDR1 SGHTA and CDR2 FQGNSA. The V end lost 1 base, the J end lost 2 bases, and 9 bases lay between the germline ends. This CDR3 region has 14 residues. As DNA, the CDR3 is TGTGCCAGCAGCTTAGGCGGCGGAACCTACGAGCAGTACTTC. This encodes CASSLGGGTYEQYF.

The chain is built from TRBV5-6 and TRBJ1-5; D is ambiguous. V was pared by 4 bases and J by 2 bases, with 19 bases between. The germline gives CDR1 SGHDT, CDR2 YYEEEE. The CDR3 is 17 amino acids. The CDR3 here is CASSVWFGVGGNQPQHF. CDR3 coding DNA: TGTGCCAGCAGCGTGTGGTTCGGGGTTGGGGGCAATCAGCCCCAGCATTTT.